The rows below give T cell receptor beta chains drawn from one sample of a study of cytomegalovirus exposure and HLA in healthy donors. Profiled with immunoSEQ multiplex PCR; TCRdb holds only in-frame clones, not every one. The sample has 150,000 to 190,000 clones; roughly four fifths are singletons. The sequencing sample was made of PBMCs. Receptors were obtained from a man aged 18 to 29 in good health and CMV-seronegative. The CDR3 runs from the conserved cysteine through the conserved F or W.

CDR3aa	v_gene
CASSALGLDRGNYGYTF	TRBV25-1
CASSRQHNTGELFF	TRBV7-2
CASSLPGGKTQYF	TRBV14
CASTKDSYSGNTIYF	TRBV6-5
CASSTQTVTRSYNEQFF	TRBV25-1
CAWSGGNNSPLHF	TRBV30
CSSIISGGFTGELFF	TRBV7-9
CASSPPGGRGTGELFF	TRBV4-1
CASSYREGGIRGYTF	TRBV6-5
CASKSPGETQYF	TRBV27
CASSPTSGRNTGELFF	TRBV5-1
CASTVTGLGSYEQYF	TRBV5-4
CASSEASAWGTQYF	TRBV7-9
CASSIAVNSGYTF	TRBV10-2
CASSPVTSGSRYNEQFF	TRBV4-1
CASSLGTLAKNIQYF	TRBV11-2
CAWSVGQGNGETQYF	TRBV30
CAISESGTSGEQFF	TRBV10-3
CASRKTGSARAERYEQYF	TRBV5-1
CASSISGTGSTEAFF	TRBV19
CASSFGEGSGYTF	TRBV14
CASLGWTALNTEAFF	TRBV28
CASSQPTSGSGNEQYF	TRBV4-2
CSVEGGLEGRSSYEQYF	TRBV29-1
CASSLGAGETQYF	TRBV5-1
CASRTATQGKQYF	TRBV21-1
CASSEDWGGMNTEAFF	TRBV6-1
CASSPAPRGTITRPYNEQFF	TRBV27
CASSSSSRVYGYTF	TRBV5-1
CASSLSGQAVDTQYF	TRBV27
CASSFYPVSTSGSWEQYF	TRBV7-8
CAWSVGGQPQHF	TRBV30
CATTYRSGANVLTF	TRBV27
CASTNPGQGDYEQYF	TRBV10-2
CATSRVAGVGNEQFF	TRBV15
CASQGQGGRPQHF	TRBV28
CASTSGVLNTEAFF	TRBV21-1